This T cell receptor beta chain is drawn from a study of a mutant IDH1 vaccine in newly diagnosed glioma. Findings and caveats of the study: No link was apparently found between pseudoprogression and changes in top peripheral T cell clonotypes.

Trimming took off 3 bases at V and 8 bases at J, with 13 bases between the two ends. This CDR3 has 13 residues. Germline V gene sequence: CDR1 SGHTA, CDR2 FQGNSA. Profiling relied on immunoSEQ multiplex PCR, and the TCRdb table lists in-frame clones only, not all of them. The sample has about 92,000 clones, about four fifths seen once. As for time point: baseline, week 1 (first vaccination visit). Treatment denoted: pre-vaccination baseline after standard-of-care therapy. Tumors from donors were new WHO grade 3 or 4 IDH1-mutant astrocytomas with ATRX loss. A remark on this clone: Its matching antigen is unknown. Other DNA sequences in the same sample also yield this CDR3.

The sample consisted of PBMCs, taken from a glioma patient treated with radiotherapy, temozolomide or both. V is TRBV7-2 and J is TRBJ1-2, with D perhaps matching TRBD1 (6 bases). The receptor's source is a woman aged 45-65 years with glioma. CDR3 sequence: CASSLGRGGGYTF. The CDR3 bases are TGTGCCAGCAGCTTGGGCAGGGGTGGGGGCTACACCTTC.